This is a list of T cell receptor beta chains from one sample in a study of T cell changes during pregnancy in multiple sclerosis. Sequencing was performed with immunoSEQ multiplex PCR; in TCRdb, only in-frame clones are kept and a portion is missing. This table has fewer than 50,000 clones, around 94% appearing once. This specimen was CD4+ T cells from peripheral blood mononuclear cells, taken in the third trimester of pregnancy. The receptor set was obtained from a female donor with multiple sclerosis, enrolled in a pregnancy study. The CDR3 runs from the conserved cysteine through the conserved F or W. Each record gives: clone size, V gene, J gene, CDR3 protein. Expanded clones are given a class, and other clones once, few, many or no size at all.

-	TRBV7-9	TRBJ2-5	CASSRTGETQYF
few	TRBV10-3	TRBJ1-2	CAISERGQTANYGYTF
-	TRBV11-3	TRBJ2-2	CASSLYRSRFTGELFF
-	TRBV21-1	TRBJ2-7	CASSKSTGAYEQYF
-	TRBV27	TRBJ2-1	CASSFLRTSGGPHSYNEQFF
few	TRBV27	TRBJ1-5	CASRDSLLRPQHF
-	TRBV10-3	TRBJ2-1	CAISRQGTNEQFF
-	TRBV6-5	TRBJ2-1	CASSRAGVTYNEQFF
-	TRBV28	TRBJ2-1	CASSPLGGREDEQFF
-	TRBV7-4	TRBJ2-7	CASSLIVGSLRDRYEQYF
once	TRBV5-6	TRBJ2-1	CASSLGLADLVNEQFF
-	TRBV5-1	TRBJ1-3	CASSSTGRGGNTIYF
-	TRBV6-1	TRBJ1-5	CASSPGQGGNQPQHF
-	TRBV5-1	TRBJ2-5	CASSLAGETQYF
once	TRBV4-2	TRBJ2-3	CASSHLLPTSGVDTQYF
-	TRBV28	TRBJ2-6	CASTTGQPGANVLTF
few	TRBV7-2	TRBJ2-7	CASSPRTSGRPRHYEQYF
-	TRBV7-3	TRBJ2-2	CASSLISGLTGELFF
-	TRBV6-5	TRBJ1-2	CASSYSFGTQNGYTF
-	TRBV9	TRBJ2-5	CASSAGLAGGPETQYF
-	TRBV7-9	TRBJ1-1	CASSLNGGSEAFF
-	TRBV29-1	TRBJ2-3	CSVGGTSGSSADTQYF
-	TRBV9	TRBJ2-3	CASSVGQGAGYTQYF